Below are 27 T cell receptor beta chains sequenced from a single sample in a study of response to subunit inactivated influenza vaccine. TCRdb called the RT-PCR reads again in MiXCR, with one record for every CDR3 protein. This sample carries 300,000 to 350,000 distinct CDR3 sequences, about 20% of them seen once, and the ten largest clones take 10%. This material consisted of PBMCs from blood, taken less than 22 months after vaccination. These receptors came from a man aged 50-75 years who received an inactivated influenza vaccine.

This clonotype has more than one count but fewer than ten. A much larger clone is a single base away; this may be a read error. The genes are TRBV5-1 and TRBJ2-1, with a weak D call TRBD1 (5 bases). Germline V CDR1 and CDR2: SGHRS, YFSETQ. This CDR3 has 16 residues. The CDR3 DNA sequence: TGCGCCAGCAGCTTGGAGGGGCAGGGTGGAAACAATGTGCAGTTCTTC. Encoded protein: CASSLEGQGGNNVQFF. Together with reference TRBV5-1 and TRBJ2-1, the CDR3 gives the full variable domain: KAGVTQTPRYLIKTRGQQVTLSCSPISGHRSVSWYQQTPGQGLQFLFEYFSETQRNKGNFPGRFSGRQFSNSRSEMNVSTLELGDSALYLCASSLEGQGGNNVQFFGPGTRLTVL.

V usage is TRBV2 and J usage is TRBJ1-2; D gene ambiguous. Germline V CDR1 and CDR2: SNHLY, FYNNEI. V was clipped by 4 bases and J by 8 bases, with 14 bases between them. This CDR3 contains 13 residues. For the CDR3, the DNA is TGTGCCAGCAGTGCGCGGTTCTATCTGGGCTACACCTTC. Translation gives CASSARFYLGYTF.

This CDR3 is CASSLPSPEAFF. The DNA for the CDR3 is TGCGCCAGCAGCCTACCTTCTCCTGAAGCTTTCTTT. The chain recombines TRBV5-1 with TRBJ1-1; D gene uncertain. This CDR3 region has 12 residues. CDR1 SGHRS and CDR2 YFSETQ come from the germline V gene. V lost 4 bases and J 6 bases, leaving 10 bases between the germline ends.

This clonotype was observed a few times. The rearrangement links TRBV20-1 to TRBJ2-1, with TRBD2 matching over 11 bases. This CDR3 is built from 18 residues. J gave up 0 bases and V 6 bases, and 13 bases lay outside the gene matches. Germline V gene data show CDR1 as DFQATT and CDR2 as SNEGSKA (reference sequence). DNA of the CDR3: TGCAGTGCCAGGGACCCTAGCGGGGGGTCCAGCTCCTACAATGAGCAGTTCTTC. Protein product: CSARDPSGGSSSYNEQFF.

This clonotype was counted between two and nine times. V is TRBV20-1 and J is TRBJ2-7; no definite D call. Germline loops: CDR1 DFQATT, CDR2 SNEGSKA (reference sequence). This CDR3 has 12 amino acids. Trimming removed 3 bases at V and 9 bases at J, with 15 bases between. CDR3 residues: CSASPPTFGQYF. The CDR3 coding sequence is TGCAGTGCTAGTCCGCCGACTTTCGGGCAGTACTTC.

In its sample, this clonotype was seen many times. The V and J genes are TRBV4-3 and TRBJ1-4; 9 bases agree with TRBD1. This CDR3 comprises 16 residues. Germline CDR1 is LGHNA and CDR2 is YSLEER. Unmatched junction bases numbered 4, after V lost 0 bases and J lost 5 bases. The CDR3 reads CASSQDRGTGNEKLFF. CDR3 in DNA: TGCGCCAGCAGCCAAGATCGGGGGACAGGGAATGAAAAACTGTTTTTT.

The chain recombines TRBV5-1 with TRBJ1-1; the D gene is possibly TRBD1 (6 bases). CDR1 and CDR2 from the germline V gene are SGHRS and YFSETQ. V lost 4 bases to trimming and J lost 0 bases, with 13 bases between them. The CDR3 runs to 15 residues. The CDR3 protein is CASSQGSTMNTEAFF. In DNA form, the CDR3 reads TGCGCCAGCAGCCAGGGGAGCACTATGAACACTGAAGCTTTCTTT.

The rearrangement links TRBV20-1 to TRBJ2-1; D tentatively reads TRBD1 or TRBD2 (5 bases each). The CDR3 extends over 12 amino acids. Germline V gives CDR1 DFQATT, CDR2 SNEGSKA (reference sequence). V shed 5 bases and J shed 7 bases, with 12 bases lying between them. CDR3 loop: CSAGVGANEQFF. As DNA, the CDR3 is TGCAGTGCTGGGGTCGGGGCAAATGAGCAGTTCTTC.

V and J are TRBV4-2 and TRBJ2-1, with 11 nucleotides matching TRBD1. V lost 7 bases to trimming and J lost 6 bases; unmatched junction nucleotides: 5. CDR1 and CDR2 from the germline V gene are LGHNA and YNFKEQ. The CDR3 has 14 residues. The CDR3 nucleotides read TGTGCCAGCACTCCGGGACAGGGGGGCAATGAGCAGTTCTTC. It translates to CASTPGQGGNEQFF.

This clonotype appeared a few times. The chain employs TRBV20-1 and TRBJ2-7, with 10 bases matching TRBD2. The CDR3 consists of 14 residues. Trimming at V came to 3 bases and at J to 1 base, leaving 3 bases not matched to a gene. Germline V lookup: CDR1 DFQATT, CDR2 SNEGSKA (reference sequence). CDR3 amino acids: CSASMTSGSYEQYF. CDR3 DNA sequence: TGCAGTGCTAGTATGACTAGCGGGTCCTACGAGCAGTACTTC.

This clonotype was seen only a few times. The rearrangement uses TRBV4-3 and TRBJ1-5; perhaps TRBD1 as D (5 bases). The CDR3 is 16 residues long. Trimming stripped 0 bases from V and 6 bases from J, with 15 bases between. Germline lookup yields CDR1 LGHNA and CDR2 YSLEER. In DNA, the CDR3 is TGCGCCAGCAGCCAAGAGACTTGGGGGGGGATTCAGCCCCAGCATTTT. It codes for CASSQETWGGIQPQHF.

This clonotype has at least ten counts. The V gene is TRBV27, the J gene TRBJ1-1; D gene ambiguous. The CDR3 extends over 13 amino acids. Looked up from germline, CDR1 is MNHEY and CDR2 is SMNVEV (reference sequence). With 0 bases removed from V and 1 base from J, the gap between germline ends came to 3 bases. CDR3 sequence: CASSLSRNTEAFF. Here the CDR3 DNA reads TGTGCCAGCAGTTTATCCCGGAACACTGAAGCTTTCTTT.

This clonotype was found a few times. V is TRBV11-1 and J is TRBJ2-1; 13 bases fit TRBD2. In germline, CDR1 is SGHAT, CDR2 FQDESV (reference sequence). The CDR3 is 19 residues long. V was clipped by 4 bases and J by 1 base; unmatched bases: 10. Here the CDR3 reads CASSSSGLAGPSSYNEQFF. The DNA for the CDR3 is TGTGCCAGCAGCTCATCGGGACTAGCGGGACCCTCTTCCTACAATGAGCAGTTCTTC.

This clonotype showed up just once. The chain uses TRBV6-1 and TRBJ2-1, with 7 bases that match TRBD2. The CDR3 contains 13 residues. Per the germline V gene, CDR1 is MNHNS and CDR2 is SASEGT. The trim removed 8 bases at V and 5 bases at J, leaving 6 bases unmatched. The DNA of the CDR3 is TGTGCCAGCTCCCTAGCGGAAAACAATGAGCAGTTCTTC. Translation gives CASSLAENNEQFF.

The J gene is TRBJ2-3, the V gene TRBV5-5; 10 nucleotides agree with TRBD2. With V trimmed by 6 bases and J by 4 bases, 5 bases remained unmatched. CDR1 and CDR2 (germline): SGHKS, YYEKEE (reference sequence). CDR3 length: 14 residues. Written as DNA, the CDR3 is TGTGCCAGCATCCCGGGACTAGCGCCAGATACGCAGTATTTT. Translating gives CASIPGLAPDTQYF.

The chain combines TRBV6-1 with TRBJ2-2; 12 nucleotides line up with TRBD2. Trimming at V came to 8 bases and at J to 6 bases, leaving 7 bases not matched to a gene. The CDR3 has 15 residues. Germline V gives CDR1 MNHNS, CDR2 SASEGT. DNA of the CDR3: TGTGCCAGCCGCTTGACTAGCGGGGGCTCCGGGGAGCTGTTTTTT. Translating it yields CASRLTSGGSGELFF.

The chain links TRBV2 to TRBJ2-2; D ambiguous. The CDR3 length is 15 residues. V lost 1 base to trimming and J lost 1 base, with 7 bases between them. Germline V CDR1 and CDR2: SNHLY, FYNNEI. CDR3 loop: CASSEDSRNTGELFF. The CDR3 DNA reads TGTGCCAGCAGTGAAGACAGCAGGAACACCGGGGAGCTGTTTTTT. Full variable domain (missing parts from reference TRBV2 and TRBJ2-2): EPEVTQTPSHQVTQMGQEVILRCVPISNHLYFYWYRQILGQKVEFLVSFYNNEISEKSEIFDDQFSVERPDGSNFTLKIRSTKLEDSAMYFCASSEDSRNTGELFFGEGSRLTVL.

This clonotype has more than one count but fewer than ten. The chain carries TRBV20-1 and TRBJ1-4; D may be TRBD1 (5 bases). Per the germline V gene, CDR1 is DFQATT and CDR2 is SNEGSKA (reference sequence). V lost 3 bases, J lost 0 bases, and 14 bases lay in between. This CDR3 has 16 residues. In DNA form, the CDR3 reads TGCAGTGCTAGCAGGACACCCAGGGCAACTAATGAAAAACTGTTTTTT. Protein product: CSASRTPRATNEKLFF.

This clonotype was observed many times. This chain connects TRBV4-3 to TRBJ1-1, with 8 bases identical to TRBD1. V shed 1 base and J 0 bases; nucleotides not matched to a gene: 4. Germline-derived CDR1 and CDR2 are LGHNA and YSLEER. The CDR3 is 16 amino acids. CDR3 region: CASSQGQGILNTEAFF. The CDR3, as DNA: TGCGCCAGCAGCCAAGGACAGGGGATTTTGAACACTGAAGCTTTCTTT.

This chain uses TRBV20-1 with TRBJ2-5; the D is unclear. This CDR3 has 14 amino acids. Germline V CDR1 and CDR2: DFQATT, SNEGSKA (reference sequence). Trimming left V 0 bases short and J 4 bases short, with 12 bases between. The chain's CDR3 is CSARDFSPLETQYF. CDR3 coding DNA: TGCAGTGCTAGAGACTTCAGCCCGCTAGAGACCCAGTACTTC.

The chain couples TRBV18 to TRBJ1-1; D possibly corresponds to TRBD1 (5 bases). The CDR3 has 15 residues. V was cut by 6 bases and J by 4 bases, with 18 bases left in between. The germline gives CDR1 KGHSH, CDR2 LQKENI. DNA for the CDR3: TGTGCCAGCTCCCTCGGGGGGTTCGGGGGCACTGAAGCTTTCTTT. This codes for CASSLGGFGGTEAFF.

This rearrangement joins TRBV2 to TRBJ1-5; D is unclear. The CDR3 length is 15 residues. CDR1 is SNHLY and CDR2 is FYNNEI in the germline V gene. Trimming took off 5 bases at V and 0 bases at J, with 11 bases between the two ends. As DNA, the CDR3 is TGTGCCAGCAGTCGCTTGGGGATTAGCAATCAGCCCCAGCATTTT. Its translation is CASSRLGISNQPQHF.

This rearrangement joins TRBV20-1 to TRBJ1-2, with 7 bases that match TRBD1. J gave up 4 bases and V 6 bases, and 11 bases lay outside the gene matches. This CDR3 contains 14 residues. Germline V gives CDR1 DFQATT, CDR2 SNEGSKA (reference sequence). CDR3 nucleotide sequence: TGCAGTGCGAGCGGACAGGCTCTAACCTATGGCTACACCTTC. It is translated as CSASGQALTYGYTF.

Note on this clonotype: The junction departs from the called germline gene at one end, perhaps through a read error. V gene TRBV5-5 combines with J gene TRBJ2-1; D could derive from TRBD1 or TRBD2 (5 bases each). The CDR3 spans 16 residues. Germline V gene data show CDR1 as SGHKS and CDR2 as YYEKEE (reference sequence). The DNA of the CDR3 is TGTGCCAGCAGCTACCCAGGGACCCGGACGTACAATGAGCAGTTTTTC. Amino acid sequence: CASSYPGTRTYNEQFF.

This chain uses TRBV15 with TRBJ2-5; D is perhaps TRBD1 (6 bases). The V gene's germline CDR1 is LNHNV and CDR2 YYDKDF (reference sequence). The CDR3 loop spans 15 amino acids. The V end lost 2 bases, the J end lost 2 bases, and 12 bases lay between the germline ends. CDR3: CATSRLGHRQETQYF. The CDR3 DNA is TGTGCCACCAGCAGACTGGGACATCGACAAGAGACCCAGTACTTC.

The chain combines TRBV10-3 with TRBJ2-7; TRBD1 aligns across 9 bases. Losses at the gene ends were 6 bases for V and 4 bases for J; bases not matched to a gene: 7. The CDR3 length is 14 residues. Germline CDR1 reads ENHRY; CDR2 reads SYGVKD. The CDR3 protein is CAIRPGTGQYEQYF. The CDR3 DNA reads as TGTGCCATCAGACCGGGGACAGGGCAGTACGAGCAGTACTTC.

The chain combines TRBV15 with TRBJ2-3; D remains ambiguous. Germline assignment: CDR1 LNHNV and CDR2 YYDKDF (reference sequence). The V gene lost 2 bases and the J gene lost 5 bases, with 2 bases spanning the gap. The CDR3 length is 11 residues. CDR3 region: CATSRLDTQYF. The DNA for the CDR3 is TGTGCCACCAGCAGACTAGATACGCAGTATTTT.